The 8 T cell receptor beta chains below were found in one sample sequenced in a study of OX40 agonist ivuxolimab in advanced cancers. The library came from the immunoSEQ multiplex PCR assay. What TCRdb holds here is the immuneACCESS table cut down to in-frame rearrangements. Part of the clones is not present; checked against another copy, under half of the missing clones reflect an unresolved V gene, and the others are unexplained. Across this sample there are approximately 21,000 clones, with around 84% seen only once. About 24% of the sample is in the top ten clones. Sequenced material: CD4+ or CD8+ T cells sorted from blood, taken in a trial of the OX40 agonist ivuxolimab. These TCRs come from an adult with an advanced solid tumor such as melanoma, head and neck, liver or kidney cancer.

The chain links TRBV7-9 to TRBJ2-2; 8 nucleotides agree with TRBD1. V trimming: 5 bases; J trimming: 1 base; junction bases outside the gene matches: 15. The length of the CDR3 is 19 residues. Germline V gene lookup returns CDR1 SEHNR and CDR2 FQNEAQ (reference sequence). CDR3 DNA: TGTGCCAGCAGCACCAACGCCGGGGCCAGGGGGCAGAACACCGGGGAGCTGTTTTTT. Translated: CASSTNAGARGQNTGELFF.

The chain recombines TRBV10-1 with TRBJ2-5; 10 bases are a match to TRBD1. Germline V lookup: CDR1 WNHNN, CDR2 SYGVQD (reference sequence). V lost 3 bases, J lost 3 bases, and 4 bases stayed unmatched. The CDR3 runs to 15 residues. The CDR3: CASSDQTGGKETQYF. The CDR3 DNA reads TGCGCCAGCAGTGACCAGACAGGGGGCAAAGAGACCCAGTACTTC.

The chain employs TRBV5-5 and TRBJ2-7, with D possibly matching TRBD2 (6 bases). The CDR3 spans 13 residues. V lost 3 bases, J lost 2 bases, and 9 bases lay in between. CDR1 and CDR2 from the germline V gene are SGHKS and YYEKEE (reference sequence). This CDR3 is CASSWRDPYEQYF. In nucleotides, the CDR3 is TGTGCCAGCAGCTGGCGGGACCCCTACGAGCAGTACTTC. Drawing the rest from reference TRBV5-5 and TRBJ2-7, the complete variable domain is DAGVTQSPTHLIKTRGQQVTLRCSPISGHKSVSWYQQVLGQGPQFIFQYYEKEERGRGNFPDRFSARQFPNYSSELNVNALLLGDSALYLCASSWRDPYEQYFGPGTRLTVT.

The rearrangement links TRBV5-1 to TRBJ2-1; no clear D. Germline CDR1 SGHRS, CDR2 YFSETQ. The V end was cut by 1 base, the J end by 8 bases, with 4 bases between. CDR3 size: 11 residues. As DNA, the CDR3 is TGCGCCAGCAGCTTGATGGATGAGCAGTTCTTC. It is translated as CASSLMDEQFF.

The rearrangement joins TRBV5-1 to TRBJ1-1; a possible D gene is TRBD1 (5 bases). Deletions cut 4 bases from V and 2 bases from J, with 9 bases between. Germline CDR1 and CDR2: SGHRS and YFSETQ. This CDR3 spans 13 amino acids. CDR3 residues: CASSKGANTEAFF. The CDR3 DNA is TGCGCCAGCAGCAAAGGGGCAAACACTGAAGCTTTCTTT.

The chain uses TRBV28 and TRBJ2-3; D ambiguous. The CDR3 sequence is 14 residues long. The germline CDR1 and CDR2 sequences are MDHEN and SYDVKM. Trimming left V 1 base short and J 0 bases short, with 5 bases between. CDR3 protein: CASSLFGSTDTQYF. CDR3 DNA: TGTGCCAGCAGTTTATTTGGGAGCACAGATACGCAGTATTTT.

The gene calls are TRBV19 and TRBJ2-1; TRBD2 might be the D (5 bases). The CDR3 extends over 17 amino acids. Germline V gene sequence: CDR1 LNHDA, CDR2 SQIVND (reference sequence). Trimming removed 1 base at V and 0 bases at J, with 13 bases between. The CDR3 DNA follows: TGTGCCAGTAGTATAGGAGGACTGCTCGGCTCCTACAATGAGCAGTTCTTC. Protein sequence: CASSIGGLLGSYNEQFF.

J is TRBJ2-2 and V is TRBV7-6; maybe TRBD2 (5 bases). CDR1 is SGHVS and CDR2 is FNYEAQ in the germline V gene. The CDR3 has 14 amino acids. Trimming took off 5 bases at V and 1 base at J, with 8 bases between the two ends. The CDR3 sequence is CASSPRENTGELFF. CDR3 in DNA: TGTGCCAGCAGCCCGAGGGAGAACACCGGGGAGCTGTTTTTT. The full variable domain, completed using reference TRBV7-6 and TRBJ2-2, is GAGVSQSPRYKVTKRGQDVALRCDPISGHVSLYWYRQALGQGPEFLTYFNYEAQQDKSGLPNDRFSAERPEGSISTLTIQRTEQRDSAMYRCASSPRENTGELFFGEGSRLTVL.